Following are 22 T cell receptor beta chains from one sample sequenced in a study of long-term antiretroviral therapy in people with HIV. With survey level as its setting, the immunoSEQ assay was v3.0. Produced via immunoSEQ multiplex PCR; TCRdb's table is partial and in-frame only. This table has 8,500 to 14,000 clones, approximately 90% appearing once. The sequencing here drew on unsorted PBMCs, taken 0.2 years before starting antiretroviral therapy. The source is a woman aged 40 to 50 with HIV.

This chain uses TRBV4-3 with TRBJ2-3; D unresolved. The CDR3 is 14 amino acids. Per the germline V gene, CDR1 is LGHNA and CDR2 is YSLEER. V was cut by 0 bases and J by 6 bases, with 10 bases left in between. CDR3 region: CASSQDGFGDTQYF. DNA for the CDR3: TGCGCCAGCAGCCAAGATGGCTTTGGGGATACGCAGTATTTT.

This rearrangement joins TRBV28 to TRBJ1-2; 12 bases are shared with TRBD1. The CDR3 spans 16 residues. The V segment lost 8 bases and the J segment 3 bases; nucleotides outside the gene matches: 10. CDR1 is MDHEN, CDR2 SYDVKM, per germline. The CDR3 protein is CASLKVGQGAYYGYTF. As DNA, the CDR3 is TGTGCCAGCCTCAAGGTGGGACAGGGGGCGTACTATGGCTACACCTTC.

This clone appeared once. This sequence joins TRBV9 and TRBJ1-1, with TRBD1 identical over 7 bases. Germline V gene sequence: CDR1 SGDLS, CDR2 YYNGEE. V gave up 0 bases and J gave up 1 base; unmatched junction bases: 3. CDR3 length equals 15 residues. The chain's CDR3 is CASSVEGAPNTEAFF. CDR3 nucleotide sequence: TGTGCCAGCAGCGTAGAGGGGGCGCCGAACACTGAAGCTTTCTTT. Combining the CDR3 with reference TRBV9 and TRBJ1-1 gives the whole variable domain DSGVTQTPKHLITATGQRVTLRCSPRSGDLSVYWYQQSLDQGLQFLIQYYNGEERAKGNILERFSAQQFPDLHSELNLSSLELGDSALYFCASSVEGAPNTEAFFGQGTRLTVV.

The chain is built from TRBV5-1 and TRBJ1-2; D remains ambiguous. Germline V gives CDR1 SGHRS, CDR2 YFSETQ. CDR3 length equals 12 residues. V was pared by 4 bases and J by 3 bases, with 7 bases between. CDR3 protein: CASSSGHYGYTF. The CDR3 DNA reads as TGCGCCAGCAGCAGCGGACACTATGGCTACACCTTC.

This clone was picked up a small number of times. The V and J genes are TRBV5-8 and TRBJ2-3, with 8 bases that match TRBD1. The CDR3 sequence is 15 residues long. The germline CDR1 and CDR2 sequences are SGHTS and YDEGEE. Trimming cost V 0 bases and J 4 bases; bases outside gene matches: 4. This CDR3 reads CASSLGQGSADTQYF. The DNA of the CDR3 is TGTGCCAGCAGCTTGGGACAGGGGTCGGCAGATACGCAGTATTTT.

The rearrangement joins TRBV18 to TRBJ1-4; 7 positions match TRBD1. CDR3 length: 17 residues. V trimming: 0 bases; J trimming: 0 bases; junction bases outside the gene matches: 4. Germline-derived CDR1 and CDR2 are KGHSH and LQKENI. The CDR3 reads CASSPPQGGTTNEKLFF. The CDR3 coding sequence is TGTGCCAGCTCACCACCCCAGGGGGGCACAACTAATGAAAAACTGTTTTTT. Supplemented by reference TRBV18 and TRBJ1-4, the full variable domain reads NAGVMQNPRHLVRRRGQEARLRCSPMKGHSHVYWYRQLPEEGLKFMVYLQKENIIDESGMPKERFSAEFPKEGPSILRIQQVVRGDSAAYFCASSPPQGGTTNEKLFFGSGTQLSVL.

The gene calls are TRBV1 and TRBJ1-5; the table's D call, TRBD1, was not checked against the DNA. TRBV1 is noted as a pseudogene. The CDR3 has 18 residues. CDR3 sequence: CTSSQLPEGDRVAQPQHF. Written as DNA, the CDR3 is TGCACCAGCAGCCAACTTCCCGAGGGCGACAGGGTCGCTCAGCCCCAGCATTTT.

The chain is built from TRBV2 and TRBJ2-7; the D is unclear. Germline V gives CDR1 SNHLY, CDR2 FYNNEI. The CDR3 length is 11 residues. Trimming took off 5 bases at V and 8 bases at J, with 10 bases between the two ends. CDR3 in amino acids: CASSYSGKQYF. In DNA, the CDR3 is TGTGCCAGCAGTTATAGTGGCAAGCAGTACTTC.

The chain has TRBV6-5 and TRBJ2-3; perhaps D is TRBD1 or TRBD2 (5 bases each). CDR3 length equals 12 residues. In germline, CDR1 is MNHEY, CDR2 SVGAGI. V dropped 8 bases and J dropped 6 bases, with 12 bases sitting between them. CDR3 sequence reads: CASGALADTQYF. CDR3 nucleotides: TGTGCCAGCGGGGCTTTAGCGGATACGCAGTATTTT.

This chain connects TRBV4-3 to TRBJ2-3, with D hard to call. The CDR3 is 15 amino acids. Germline V lookup: CDR1 LGHNA, CDR2 YSLEER. V lost 3 bases to trimming and J lost 3 bases, with 13 bases between them. CDR3 nucleotide sequence: TGCGCCAGCAGCCAGCGATCCCAAGGGACAGATACGCAGTATTTT. Translating gives CASSQRSQGTDTQYF.

V is TRBV19 and J is TRBJ1-5; no firm D call. This CDR3 is built from 13 residues. V lost 2 bases and J 3 bases, leaving 5 bases between the germline ends. The germline gives CDR1 LNHDA, CDR2 SQIVND (reference sequence). The CDR3 DNA sequence: TGTGCCAGTAGTATATCCCCCAATCAGCCCCAGCATTTT. Translating it yields CASSISPNQPQHF. The whole variable domain, filled in from reference TRBV19 and TRBJ1-5, reads DGGITQSPKYLFRKEGQNVTLSCEQNLNHDAMYWYRQDPGQGLRLIYYSQIVNDFQKGDIAEGYSVSREKKESFPLTVTSAQKNPTAFYLCASSISPNQPQHFGDGTRLSIL.

The chain is built from TRBV7-9 and TRBJ2-7; D is ambiguous. Germline CDR1 and CDR2: SEHNR and FQNEAQ (reference sequence). V lost 1 base to trimming and J lost 0 bases, with 7 bases between them. This CDR3 is built from 14 residues. The CDR3 here is CASSLGENSYEQYF. The CDR3 DNA reads as TGTGCCAGCAGCTTAGGCGAAAACTCCTACGAGCAGTACTTC.

This chain links TRBV10-3 with TRBJ2-7; no clear D gene. This CDR3 spans 11 amino acids. V shed 1 base and J shed 3 bases, with 1 base lying between them. CDR1 and CDR2 (germline): ENHRY, SYGVKD. The DNA of the CDR3 is TGTGCCATCAGTGAGTTCTACGAGCAGTACTTC. It codes for CAISEFYEQYF.

The rearrangement links TRBV4-3 to TRBJ2-3; TRBD2 aligns across 8 bases. CDR3 length: 15 residues. Germline trimming cut 0 bases from V and 5 bases from J; bases unmatched to any gene: 4. Per germline, CDR1 LGHNA and CDR2 YSLEER. The CDR3 sequence: CASSQEGTRKDTQYF. The CDR3 DNA reads TGCGCCAGCAGCCAAGAGGGGACTAGAAAAGATACGCAGTATTTT.

This clone was seen once. The V gene is TRBV25-1, the J gene TRBJ2-7, with 10 bases that match TRBD2. CDR1 and CDR2 (germline): MGHDK, SYGVNS. CDR3 size: 15 residues. Trimming removed 3 bases from V and 1 base from J; junction bases left unmatched: 3. CDR3 bases: TGTGCCAGCAGTGATAGCGGGGGGATTTCCTACGAGCAGTACTTC. Its protein is CASSDSGGISYEQYF.

This clone has just a few counts. CDR3 bases: TGTGCCAGCAGCCAGTTCGGGTATGAGGATAGCAATCAGCCCCAGCATTTT. Its protein product is CASSQFGYEDSNQPQHF. The chain joins TRBV5-7 to TRBJ1-5; unclear D gene. TRBV5-7 qualifies as an ORF whose function is uncertain. The CDR3 consists of 17 residues. Trimming took 4 bases from V and 0 from J, leaving 17 bases between them.

V and J are TRBV25-1 and TRBJ1-1; TRBD1 is a possible D gene (6 bases). The V and J ends lost 6 bases and 6 bases respectively, with 14 bases between them. Germline assignment: CDR1 MGHDK and CDR2 SYGVNS. CDR3 size: 13 residues. CDR3 region: CASSRGYQAEAFF. The CDR3 coding sequence is TGTGCCAGCAGCAGGGGCTATCAGGCTGAAGCTTTCTTT.

The chain is built from TRBV6-6 and TRBJ2-7; 10 bases align to TRBD2. V lost 6 bases, J lost 0 bases, and 5 bases stayed unmatched. CDR1 is MNHNY and CDR2 is SVGAGI in the germline V gene (reference sequence). The CDR3 covers 15 residues. CDR3 in amino acids: CASRLAGGSSYEQYF. In DNA, the CDR3 is TGTGCCAGCAGATTAGCGGGGGGTAGCTCCTACGAGCAGTACTTC.

The chain combines TRBV20-1 with TRBJ2-5; D unclear. The germline CDR1 and CDR2 sequences are DFQATT and SNEGSKA (reference sequence). Trimming stripped 3 bases from V and 5 bases from J, with 7 bases between. The CDR3 consists of 11 residues. CDR3 coding DNA: TGCAGTGCTAGGGGCCCGGAGACCCAGTACTTC. Protein sequence: CSARGPETQYF.

This clone was detected only a few times. V and J are TRBV7-9 and TRBJ1-6; D remains unclear. The CDR3 runs to 14 residues. The germline V gene encodes CDR1 SEHNR and CDR2 FQNEAQ (reference sequence). Trimming cost V 10 bases and J 0 bases, with 10 bases left between them. The CDR3 sequence: CAILRSSYNSPLHF. The CDR3 DNA is TGTGCCATTCTGCGGAGCTCCTATAATTCACCCCTCCACTTT.

This chain connects TRBV7-8 to TRBJ1-4; 7 bases fit TRBD1. V was clipped by 7 bases and J by 0 bases; unmatched bases: 14. The CDR3 loop spans 18 amino acids. The V gene's germline CDR1 is SGHVS and CDR2 FQNEAQ. The CDR3 DNA sequence: TGTGCCAGCATCCAGGGGGAGGCCGTTTATGCAACTAATGAAAAACTGTTTTTT. Protein: CASIQGEAVYATNEKLFF.

This rearrangement joins TRBV15 to TRBJ2-3; D is possibly TRBD1 or TRBD2 (6 bases each). The CDR3 is 16 amino acids. Per germline, CDR1 LNHNV and CDR2 YYDKDF (reference sequence). The V end was cut by 2 bases, the J end by 5 bases, with 17 bases between. The CDR3 loop is CATSRRPGAAGDTQYF. The CDR3 nucleotides read TGTGCCACCAGCAGAAGGCCGGGGGCGGCTGGAGATACGCAGTATTTT.